What follows are 10 T cell receptor beta chains derived from one specimen sequenced in a study of cytomegalovirus exposure and HLA in healthy donors. The PCR made use of 60 Vbeta and 13 Jbeta primers. Using immunoSEQ multiplex PCR, the repertoire was profiled, and TCRdb retains in-frame clones only, with some absent. The sample carries around 210,000 clones, around 77% recorded once. The sample was PBMCs. These receptors originate from a woman aged 25 to 45 in good health and CMV-seronegative.

The chain links TRBV15 to TRBJ2-1; 10 bases are a match to TRBD2. The germline V gene encodes CDR1 LNHNV and CDR2 YYDKDF (reference sequence). V gave up 0 bases and J gave up 4 bases; unmatched junction bases: 18. The CDR3 is made up of 21 amino acids. DNA of the CDR3: TGTGCCACCAGCAGAGAAGATCCGGGACTAGCGCCAAGTTCACGGTACAATGAGCAGTTCTTC. It is translated as CATSREDPGLAPSSRYNEQFF. Looking up the rest from reference TRBV15 and TRBJ2-1 gives the full variable domain: DAMVIQNPRYQVTQFGKPVTLSCSQTLNHNVMYWYQQKSSQAPKLLFHYYDKDFNNEADTPDNFQSRRPNTSFCFLDIRSPGLGDTAMYLCATSREDPGLAPSSRYNEQFFGPGTRLTVL.

With regard to this clone: Compared with germline, one end of the junction differs, possibly owing to a read error. The chain joins TRBV5-6 to TRBJ1-2; TRBD1 matches 11 bases. CDR1 SGHDT and CDR2 YYEEEE come from the germline V gene. CDR3 length: 16 residues. CDR3 region: CASSILGQGAEYGYPF. In DNA, the CDR3 is TGTGCCAGCAGCATCCTCGGACAGGGGGCTGAATATGGCTACCCCTTC.

The rearrangement uses TRBV13 and TRBJ2-7; D possibly corresponds to TRBD1 (5 bases). V lost 0 bases and J lost 2, with 11 bases in between. The germline V gene encodes CDR1 PRHDT and CDR2 FYEKMQ (reference sequence). CDR3 length: 15 amino acids. In nucleotides, the CDR3 is TGTGCCAGCAGCTTAGGCAGGGATCTAACCTACGAGCAGTACTTC. Encoded protein: CASSLGRDLTYEQYF.

The rearrangement links TRBV29-1 to TRBJ2-1; D gene uncertain. CDR1 and CDR2 (germline): SQVTM, ANQGSEA. The CDR3 is 12 residues long. The V and J ends lost 5 bases and 13 bases respectively, with 18 bases between them. The CDR3 nucleotides read TGCAGCGTTTCTCCTTTTCTGGCTGATCAGTTCTTC. Residues: CSVSPFLADQFF.

This clone was counted a single time. In DNA, the CDR3 is TGTGCCAGCAGTTACTCGAGCGGGGATGGCTACACCTTC. It specifies CASSYSSGDGYTF. This chain joins TRBV6-6 and TRBJ1-2; D unclear. Trimming shortened V by 0 bases and J by 6 bases, and 8 bases separated the two germline ends. In germline, CDR1 is MNHNY, CDR2 SVGAGI (reference sequence). CDR3 length: 13 residues.

V gene TRBV11-3 combines with J gene TRBJ2-5; maybe TRBD1 (7 bases). Trimming shortened V by 6 bases and J by 2 bases, and 25 bases separated the two germline ends. This CDR3 is built from 18 residues. Germline assignment: CDR1 SGHNT and CDR2 YENEEA. The CDR3 protein is CASRSTVRGRGEQETQYF. CDR3 nucleotides: TGTGCCAGCAGATCTACCGTGCGGGGCAGGGGGGAACAAGAGACCCAGTACTTC.

The chain couples TRBV11-2 to TRBJ2-1; tentatively, D is TRBD2 (6 bases). CDR3 size: 15 residues. Germline V CDR1 and CDR2: SGHAT, FQNNGV. V lost 4 bases and J lost 0, with 10 bases in between. The CDR3, as DNA: TGTGCCAGCAGCTCAGCCGGGAGCTCCTACAATGAGCAGTTCTTC. Translated, it gives CASSSAGSSYNEQFF.

The genes are TRBV18 and TRBJ1-4; 7 positions match TRBD1. V was clipped by 6 bases and J by 5 bases; unmatched bases: 3. The germline gives CDR1 KGHSH, CDR2 LQKENI. The length of the CDR3 is 13 residues. The CDR3 loop is CASSGQLNEKLFF. The CDR3 DNA is TGTGCCAGCTCGGGACAGTTAAATGAAAAACTGTTTTTT. Looking up the rest from reference TRBV18 and TRBJ1-4 gives the full variable domain: NAGVMQNPRHLVRRRGQEARLRCSPMKGHSHVYWYRQLPEEGLKFMVYLQKENIIDESGMPKERFSAEFPKEGPSILRIQQVVRGDSAAYFCASSGQLNEKLFFGSGTQLSVL.

The genes are TRBV4-1 and TRBJ2-7, with 13 bases aligning to TRBD2. This CDR3 region has 17 residues. After removal of 3 bases from V and 0 bases from J, the junction contained 5 bases not matched to a gene. Germline V gene sequence: CDR1 MGHRA, CDR2 YSYEKL. CDR3 loop: CASSHPGLAGASYEQYF. The CDR3 DNA reads TGCGCCAGCAGCCATCCTGGACTAGCGGGAGCCTCCTACGAGCAGTACTTC.

The chain links TRBV5-1 to TRBJ2-5; the match to TRBD1 covers 10 bases. V was pared by 4 bases and J by 11 bases, with 11 bases of the junction left unmatched. Germline CDR1 is SGHRS and CDR2 is YFSETQ. The CDR3 totals 14 residues. CDR3 in DNA: TGCGCCAGCAGCGAGGGGACAGGGGAAGGGGAGCAGTACTTC. The encoded protein is CASSEGTGEGEQYF.